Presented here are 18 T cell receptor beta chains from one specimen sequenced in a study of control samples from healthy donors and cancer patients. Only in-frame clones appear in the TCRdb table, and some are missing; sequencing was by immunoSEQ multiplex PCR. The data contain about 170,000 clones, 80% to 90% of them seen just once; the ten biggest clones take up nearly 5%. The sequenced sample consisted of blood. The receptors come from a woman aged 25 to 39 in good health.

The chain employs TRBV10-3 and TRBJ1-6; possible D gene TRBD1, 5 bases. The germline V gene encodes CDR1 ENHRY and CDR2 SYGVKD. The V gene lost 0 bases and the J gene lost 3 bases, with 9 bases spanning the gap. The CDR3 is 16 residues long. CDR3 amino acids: CAISESQGNYNSPLHF. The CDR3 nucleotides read TGTGCCATCAGTGAGTCGCAGGGTAACTATAATTCACCCCTCCACTTT.

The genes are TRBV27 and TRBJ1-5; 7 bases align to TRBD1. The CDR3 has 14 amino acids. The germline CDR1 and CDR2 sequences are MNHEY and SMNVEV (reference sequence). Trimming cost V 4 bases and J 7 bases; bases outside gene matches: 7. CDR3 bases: TGTGCCAGCAGTTCCCGACAGGGTGGCCAGCCCCAGCATTTT. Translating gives CASSSRQGGQPQHF.

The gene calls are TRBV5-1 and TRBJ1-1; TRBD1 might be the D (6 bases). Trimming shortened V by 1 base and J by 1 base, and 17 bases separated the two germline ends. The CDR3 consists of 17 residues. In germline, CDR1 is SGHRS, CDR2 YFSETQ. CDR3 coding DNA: TGCGCCAGCAGCTTGTATGCAGGGGCGAAAGCGAACACTGAAGCTTTCTTT. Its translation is CASSLYAGAKANTEAFF.

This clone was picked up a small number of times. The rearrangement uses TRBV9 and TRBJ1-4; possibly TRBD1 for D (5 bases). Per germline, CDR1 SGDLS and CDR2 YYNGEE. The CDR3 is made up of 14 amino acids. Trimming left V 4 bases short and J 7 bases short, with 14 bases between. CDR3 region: CASSPQSQGEKLFF. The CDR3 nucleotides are TGTGCCAGCAGCCCCCAGTCCCAGGGTGAAAAACTGTTTTTT.

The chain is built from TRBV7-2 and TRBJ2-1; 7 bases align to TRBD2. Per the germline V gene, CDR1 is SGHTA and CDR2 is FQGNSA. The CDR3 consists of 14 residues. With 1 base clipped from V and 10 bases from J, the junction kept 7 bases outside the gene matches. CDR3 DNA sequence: TGTGCCAGCAGCTTAGAGAGACTAGCCGGAGAGCAGTTCTTC. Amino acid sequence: CASSLERLAGEQFF.

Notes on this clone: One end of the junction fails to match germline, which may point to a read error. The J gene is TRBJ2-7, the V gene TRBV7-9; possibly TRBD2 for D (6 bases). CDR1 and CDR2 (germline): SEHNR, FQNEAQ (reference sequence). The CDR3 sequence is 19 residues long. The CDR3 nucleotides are TGTGCCAGCAGCTTCTCCGGGGACTTGCTCCTAAAATTCTCCCACGAGCAGTACTTC. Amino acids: CASSFSGDLLLKFSHEQYF.

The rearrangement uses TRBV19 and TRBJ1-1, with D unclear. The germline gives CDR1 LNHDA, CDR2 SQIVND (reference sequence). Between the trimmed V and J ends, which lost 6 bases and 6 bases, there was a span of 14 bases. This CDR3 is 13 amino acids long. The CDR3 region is CASSNGGGAEAFF. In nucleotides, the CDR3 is TGTGCCAGTAGCAACGGAGGCGGGGCTGAAGCTTTCTTT.

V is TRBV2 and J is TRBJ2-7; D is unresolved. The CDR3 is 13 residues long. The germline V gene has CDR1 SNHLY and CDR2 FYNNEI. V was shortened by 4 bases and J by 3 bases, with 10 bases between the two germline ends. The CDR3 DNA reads TGTGCCAGCAGTGGACCAGGCAACTACGAGCAGTACTTC. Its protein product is CASSGPGNYEQYF.

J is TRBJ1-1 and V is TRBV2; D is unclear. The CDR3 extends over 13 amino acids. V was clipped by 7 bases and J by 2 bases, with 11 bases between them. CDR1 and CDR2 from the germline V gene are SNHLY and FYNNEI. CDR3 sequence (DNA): TGTGCCAGCAAACCGGGGTTCAACACTGAAGCTTTCTTT. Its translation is CASKPGFNTEAFF. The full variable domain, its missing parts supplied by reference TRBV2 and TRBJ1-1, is EPEVTQTPSHQVTQMGQEVILRCVPISNHLYFYWYRQILGQKVEFLVSFYNNEISEKSEIFDDQFSVERPDGSNFTLKIRSTKLEDSAMYFCASKPGFNTEAFFGQGTRLTVV.

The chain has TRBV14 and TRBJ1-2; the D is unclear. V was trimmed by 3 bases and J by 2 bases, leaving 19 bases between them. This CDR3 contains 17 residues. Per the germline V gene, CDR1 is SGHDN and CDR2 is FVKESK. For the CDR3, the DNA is TGTGCCAGCAGCCAGGCCGGGGAGGGTTCACGGAACTATGGCTACACCTTC. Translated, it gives CASSQAGEGSRNYGYTF.

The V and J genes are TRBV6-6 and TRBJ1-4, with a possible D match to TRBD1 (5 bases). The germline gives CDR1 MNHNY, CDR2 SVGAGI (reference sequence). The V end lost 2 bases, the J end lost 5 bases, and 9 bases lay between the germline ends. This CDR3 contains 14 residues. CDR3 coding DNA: TGTGCCAGCAGTTACGCGGGGCTAAATGAAAAACTGTTTTTT. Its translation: CASSYAGLNEKLFF.

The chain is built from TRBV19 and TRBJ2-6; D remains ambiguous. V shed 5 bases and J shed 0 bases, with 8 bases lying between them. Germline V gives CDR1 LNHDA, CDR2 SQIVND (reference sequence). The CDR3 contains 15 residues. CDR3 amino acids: CASSDGYSGANVLTF. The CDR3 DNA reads TGTGCCAGTAGTGACGGTTACTCTGGGGCCAACGTCCTGACTTTC.

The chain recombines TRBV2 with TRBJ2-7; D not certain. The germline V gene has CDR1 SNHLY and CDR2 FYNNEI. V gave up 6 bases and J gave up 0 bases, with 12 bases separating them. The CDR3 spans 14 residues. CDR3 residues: CASSPVASSYEQYF. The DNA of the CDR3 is TGTGCCAGCAGCCCGGTTGCCAGCTCCTACGAGCAGTACTTC. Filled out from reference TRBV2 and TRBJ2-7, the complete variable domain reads EPEVTQTPSHQVTQMGQEVILRCVPISNHLYFYWYRQILGQKVEFLVSFYNNEISEKSEIFDDQFSVERPDGSNFTLKIRSTKLEDSAMYFCASSPVASSYEQYFGPGTRLTVT.

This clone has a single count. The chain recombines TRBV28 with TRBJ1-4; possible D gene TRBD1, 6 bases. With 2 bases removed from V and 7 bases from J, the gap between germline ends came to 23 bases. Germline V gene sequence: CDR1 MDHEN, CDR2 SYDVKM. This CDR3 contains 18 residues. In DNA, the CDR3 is TGTGCCAGCAGTTTAGGCCCGGGCCCGAGGGGGGTTGGTGAAAAACTGTTTTTT. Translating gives CASSLGPGPRGVGEKLFF.

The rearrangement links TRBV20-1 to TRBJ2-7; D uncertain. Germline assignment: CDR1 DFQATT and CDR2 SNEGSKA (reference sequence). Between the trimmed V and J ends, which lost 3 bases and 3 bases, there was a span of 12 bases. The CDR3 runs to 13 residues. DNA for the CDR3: TGCAGTGCTAGTGGGCGGCAACACTACGAGCAGTACGTC. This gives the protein CSASGRQHYEQYV.

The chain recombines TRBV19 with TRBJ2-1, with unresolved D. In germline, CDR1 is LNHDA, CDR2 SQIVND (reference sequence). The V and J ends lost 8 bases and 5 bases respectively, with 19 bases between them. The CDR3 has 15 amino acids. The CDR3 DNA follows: TGTGCCAGTCGCCCTAGAAGCCGCTCACACAATGAGCAGTTCTTC. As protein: CASRPRSRSHNEQFF.

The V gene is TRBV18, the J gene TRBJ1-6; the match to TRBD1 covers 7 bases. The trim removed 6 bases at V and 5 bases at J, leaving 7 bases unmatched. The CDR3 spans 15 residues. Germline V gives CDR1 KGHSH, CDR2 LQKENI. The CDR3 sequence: CASSPPTGNNSPLHF. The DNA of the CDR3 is TGTGCCAGCTCTCCCCCGACAGGGAATAATTCACCCCTCCACTTT.

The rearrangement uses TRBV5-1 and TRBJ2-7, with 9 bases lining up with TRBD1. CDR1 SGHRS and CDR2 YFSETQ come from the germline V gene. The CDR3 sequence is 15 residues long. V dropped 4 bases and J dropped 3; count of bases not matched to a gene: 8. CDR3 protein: CASSINPGQGYEQYF. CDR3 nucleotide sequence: TGCGCCAGCAGCATCAATCCGGGACAGGGCTACGAGCAGTACTTC.